These T cell receptor beta chains were read from a single sample in a study of T cell repertoires in cytomegalovirus infection. TCRdb re-derived calls from the reads in MiXCR, one entry per CDR3 protein. The table lists just over 450,000 distinct CDR3 sequences, about 42% of them singletons. Antigens of these TCRs are unknown. This sample comprised cultured PBMCs, obtained from culture after CMV antigen stimulation. Receptors were obtained from a human donor in good health (CMV status not recorded). Some clones in this sample may be carry-over from other donors' samples. Each CDR3 is given with its conserved first and last residue. The D gene is left open where the match is weak. Clone size is given for some rows only: seen once, a few or many times, or a class if the clone is expanded.

NA	TRBJ1-4	TRBD1	TRBV7-8	TGTGCCAGCAGCTTAATCGGACAGGGGAGGGAAAAACTGTTTTTT	CASSLIGQGREKLFF
NA	TRBJ2-1	TRBD2	TRBV29-1	TGCAGCGTTGCCGGGACTAGCGGGAGGGAAGATGAGCAGTTCTTC	CSVAGTSGREDEQFF
NA	TRBJ1-2	NA	TRBV5-1	TGCGCCAGCAGCTTGGAAGGAAGAAACTATGGCTACACCTTC	CASSLEGRNYGYTF
NA	TRBJ2-3	TRBD2	TRBV20-1	TGCAGTGCTAGCATAGCGGGAGGGCCCCCTCCCCGTCCAGATACGCAGTATTTT	CSASIAGGPPPRPDTQYF
NA	TRBJ2-3	NA	TRBV11-2	TGTGCCAGCAGCCCCTTGGGCAACACAGATACGCAGTATTTT	CASSPLGNTDTQYF
NA	TRBJ2-1	NA	TRBV4-1	TGCGCCAGCAGCCAAGATTATTGGTCAGGGGCGTACAATGAGCAGTTCTTC	CASSQDYWSGAYNEQFF
few	TRBJ2-3	NA	TRBV6-2/TRBV6-3	TGTGCCAGAGGACGAGATAGCACAGATACGCAGTATTTT	CARGRDSTDTQYF
NA	TRBJ2-3	TRBD1	TRBV28	TGTGCCAGCAGTTCACCGGGACAGCCGATACCCACAGATACGCAGTATTTT	CASSSPGQPIPTDTQYF
NA	TRBJ2-3	TRBD2	TRBV29-1	TGCAGCGTTGAGACAACGGCGGGGGGGCCTACAGATACGCAGTATTTT	CSVETTAGGPTDTQYF
NA	TRBJ1-4	NA	TRBV7-2	TGTGCCAGCAGCATCCTCAGTAGGGTAGGAAAACTGTTTTTT	CASSILSRVGKLFF
NA	TRBJ1-1	TRBD1	TRBV7-2	TGTGCCAGCGCAATGAGACAGGGGAACACTGAAGCTTTCTTT	CASAMRQGNTEAFF
NA	TRBJ2-2	NA	TRBV20-1	TGCAGGATCAGGACTACCCAGGCCGGGGAGCTGTTTTTT	CRIRTTQAGELFF
NA	TRBJ2-1	NA	TRBV7-6	TGTGCCAGCAGCTTACCGACAGGAGGGGGTTACAATGAGCAGTTCTTC	CASSLPTGGGYNEQFF
many	TRBJ2-1	TRBD2	TRBV4-3	TGCGCCAGCAGCCCGGGACTAGCGAACTACAATGAGCAGTTCTTC	CASSPGLANYNEQFF
many	TRBJ2-1	TRBD2	TRBV7-2	TGTGCCAGCAGCCGCGGGGGTAGCGGGAGCTCCTACAATGAGCAGTTCTTC	CASSRGGSGSSYNEQFF
NA	TRBJ2-3	NA	TRBV29-1	TGCAGTGGAGCGGGCGAATTCACAGATACGCAGTATTTT	CSGAGEFTDTQYF
NA	TRBJ1-1	NA	TRBV12-3/TRBV12-4	TGTGCCAGCAGCCCCGGATGGACTGAAGCTTTCTTT	CASSPGWTEAFF
NA	TRBJ1-5	TRBD1	TRBV7-2	TGTGCCAGCAGCTCCAGGACAGGGTCAGGCAATCAGCCCCAGCATTTT	CASSSRTGSGNQPQHF
NA	TRBJ2-2	NA	TRBV7-2	TGTGCCAGCAGCTTCCGCACCTGGGCCGGGGAGCTGTTTTTT	CASSFRTWAGELFF
many	TRBJ2-3	TRBD1	TRBV7-6	TGTGCCAGCAGCTTCAGGGGGTCTAGCACAGATACGCAGTATTTT	CASSFRGSSTDTQYF
NA	TRBJ2-1	NA	TRBV12-3/TRBV12-4	TGTGCCAACAGTCCGCAGGGTTTTAGTGGGAATGAGCAGTTCTTC	CANSPQGFSGNEQFF